Following are 29 T cell receptor beta chains from one sample sequenced in a study of CD8 T cells in Susac syndrome. Random hexamers primed reverse transcription of about 0.45 to 1 ug RNA. TCRdb analysed the immunoSEQ multiplex PCR reads with MiXCR anew, one entry per CDR3 protein. The table shows 100,000 to 150,000 distinct CDR3 sequences, with around 94% occurring only once. The sample taken for sequencing was CD4+ T cells from PBMCs. These receptors all stem from a human donor in good health.

The chain is built from TRBV19 and TRBJ1-2; no firm D call. V dropped 2 bases and J dropped 8 bases, with 12 bases sitting between them. The CDR3 extends over 13 amino acids. Germline V lookup: CDR1 LNHDA, CDR2 SQIVND (reference sequence). DNA for the CDR3: TGTGCCAGTAGTATATCCCCTGCTCGGGGCTACACCTTC. Its protein is CASSISPARGYTF.

The rearrangement joins TRBV10-2 to TRBJ2-3; D gene uncertain. The CDR3 extends over 13 amino acids. V was shortened by 3 bases and J by 2 bases, with 6 bases between the two germline ends. The germline V gene has CDR1 WSHSY and CDR2 SAAADI. The CDR3 nucleotides are TGCGCCAGCAGTGATTTTCCCACAGATACGCAGTATTTT. Its translation is CASSDFPTDTQYF.

The chain combines TRBV15 with TRBJ2-2; 11 bases are a match to TRBD2. V was pared by 0 bases and J by 4 bases, with 4 bases of the junction left unmatched. This CDR3 contains 17 residues. CDR1 LNHNV and CDR2 YYDKDF come from the germline V gene (reference sequence). The CDR3 nucleotides read TGTGCCACCAGCAGAGATTTTACTAGCGGGGGCACCGGGGAGCTGTTTTTT. Translating it yields CATSRDFTSGGTGELFF.

The chain couples TRBV2 to TRBJ2-6; D may be TRBD1 or TRBD2 (5 bases each). V was pared by 4 bases and J by 4 bases, with 8 bases between. In germline, CDR1 is SNHLY, CDR2 FYNNEI. The CDR3 is made up of 14 amino acids. In nucleotides, the CDR3 is TGTGCCAGCAGTGTAGGGACCGGGGCCAACGTCCTGACTTTC. Its protein is CASSVGTGANVLTF.

The CDR3 sequence is CATRPTGVHEQYF. DNA of the CDR3: TGTGCCACCAGGCCAACAGGGGTCCACGAGCAGTACTTC. The rearrangement uses TRBV15 and TRBJ2-7; TRBD1 matches at 7 bases. The germline CDR1 and CDR2 sequences are LNHNV and YYDKDF (reference sequence). The CDR3 has 13 amino acids. Trimming cost V 6 bases and J 5 bases; bases outside gene matches: 7.

The CDR3 sequence is CASSPLFSGANVLTF. The DNA for the CDR3 is TGTGCCAGCAGTCCGCTATTCTCTGGGGCCAACGTCCTGACTTTC. This chain links TRBV12-3 or TRBV12-4 with TRBJ2-6, with D unresolved. Trimming took 5 bases from V and 0 from J, leaving 8 bases between them. This CDR3 contains 15 residues.

V usage is TRBV7-2 and J usage is TRBJ2-5; unclear D gene. Deletions cut 8 bases from V and 7 bases from J, with 23 bases between. The CDR3 runs 15 residues. CDR1 is SGHTA, CDR2 FQGNSA, per germline. The chain's CDR3 is CASHLRVSNPGTQYF. Written as DNA, the CDR3 is TGTGCCAGCCACCTTCGGGTCAGCAACCCTGGGACCCAGTACTTC.

This clonotype was seen only once. The V gene is TRBV1, the J gene TRBJ2-1; the table's D call, TRBD2, has no DNA check behind it. TRBV1 is assigned pseudogene status. The CDR3 totals 15 residues. The CDR3 region has the DNA TGCACCAGCAGCCAGGGACTGTGCTCCTACAATGAGCAGTTCTTC. Protein sequence: CTSSQGLCSYNEQFF.

This clonotype was picked up one time. The V call is TRBV3-1, the J call TRBJ2-3; TRBD1 matches 8 bases. Germline loops: CDR1 LGHDT, CDR2 YNNKEL (reference sequence). The CDR3 extends over 15 amino acids. The ends lost 3 bases at V and 2 bases at J; junction bases unmatched: 4. Here the CDR3 DNA reads TGTGCCAGCAGCCAGGACAGGGCTACCACAGATACGCAGTATTTT. Amino acid sequence: CASSQDRATTDTQYF.

The chain recombines TRBV12-3 or TRBV12-4 with TRBJ2-2; TRBD1 aligns across 8 bases. Germline trimming cut 5 bases from V and 1 base from J; bases unmatched to any gene: 3. The CDR3 is made up of 15 amino acids. The CDR3 sequence: CASSLGTGNTGELFF. CDR3 DNA: TGTGCCAGCAGTCTAGGGACAGGGAACACCGGGGAGCTGTTTTTT.

This chain connects TRBV9 to TRBJ2-2, with D tentatively TRBD2 (5 bases). CDR3 size: 15 residues. Germline CDR1 reads SGDLS; CDR2 reads YYNGEE. Trimming removed 3 bases at V and 0 bases at J, with 9 bases between. The CDR3 DNA follows: TGTGCCAGCAGCGCTGACGGGGCGAACACCGGGGAGCTGTTTTTT. It codes for CASSADGANTGELFF. Based on the CDR3 plus reference TRBV9 and TRBJ2-2, the full variable domain is DSGVTQTPKHLITATGQRVTLRCSPRSGDLSVYWYQQSLDQGLQFLIQYYNGEERAKGNILERFSAQQFPDLHSELNLSSLELGDSALYFCASSADGANTGELFFGEGSRLTVL.

The J gene is TRBJ1-1, the V gene TRBV9; 11 positions match TRBD1. Germline CDR1 is SGDLS and CDR2 is YYNGEE. The CDR3 runs to 16 residues. Germline trimming cut 3 bases from V and 6 bases from J; bases unmatched to any gene: 10. The DNA of the CDR3 is TGTGCCAGCAGCGCCTCCGGGACAGGGGGTTCGGCTGAAGCTTTCTTT. Amino acids: CASSASGTGGSAEAFF.

The chain has TRBV20-1 and TRBJ1-2; D is ambiguous. The germline CDR1 and CDR2 sequences are DFQATT and SNEGSKA (reference sequence). This CDR3 has 15 residues. V lost 3 bases and J 5 bases, leaving 19 bases between the germline ends. The DNA of the CDR3 is TGCAGTGCTAGTACTGGTGCCCTCGTTCGGTATGGCTACACCTTC. This translates into CSASTGALVRYGYTF.

The chain uses TRBV12-3 or TRBV12-4 and TRBJ2-5; 11 positions match TRBD2. The CDR3 consists of 16 residues. V lost 5 bases, J lost 2 bases, and 7 bases stayed unmatched. The CDR3 coding sequence is TGTGCCAGCAGTCGGGGGGGACTAGCGGTTCAAGAGACCCAGTACTTC. This codes for CASSRGGLAVQETQYF.

The rearrangement uses TRBV5-6 and TRBJ2-7; 8 bases are shared with TRBD2. Losses at the gene ends were 4 bases for V and 6 bases for J; bases not matched to a gene: 21. Germline assignment: CDR1 SGHDT and CDR2 YYEEEE. The CDR3 is 18 amino acids. Here the CDR3 DNA reads TGTGCCAGCAGCCCTGTTGAGGTAGCGGGATCCCCCGCGACCGAGCAGTACTTC. Translation: CASSPVEVAGSPATEQYF.

The chain is built from TRBV19 and TRBJ1-5; 7 bases agree with TRBD1. J was trimmed by 5 bases and V by 9 bases; bases with no gene match: 7. The germline gives CDR1 LNHDA, CDR2 SQIVND (reference sequence). This CDR3 region has 13 residues. CDR3 in amino acids: CASKDRSYQPQHF. DNA of the CDR3: TGTGCCAGCAAGGACAGGTCATATCAGCCCCAGCATTTT. Based on the CDR3 plus reference TRBV19 and TRBJ1-5, the full variable domain is DGGITQSPKYLFRKEGQNVTLSCEQNLNHDAMYWYRQDPGQGLRLIYYSQIVNDFQKGDIAEGYSVSREKKESFPLTVTSAQKNPTAFYLCASKDRSYQPQHFGDGTRLSIL.

The chain recombines TRBV12-3 or TRBV12-4 with TRBJ2-7; 7 nucleotides align to TRBD2. With 5 bases clipped from V and 0 bases from J, the junction kept 16 bases outside the gene matches. The CDR3 has 18 residues. CDR3 DNA: TGTGCCAGCAGTCCCGTTCGTATTAGCGGGCCCTCCTCCTACGAGCAGTACTTC. It yields the protein CASSPVRISGPSSYEQYF.

The V and J genes are TRBV2 and TRBJ1-5; D perhaps matches TRBD1 (5 bases). V was cut by 7 bases and J by 4 bases, with 14 bases left in between. Germline CDR1 SNHLY, CDR2 FYNNEI. The CDR3 has 14 residues. In DNA form, the CDR3 reads TGTGCCAGCACGGGGGGGGATGGGAATCAGCCCCAGCATTTT. Protein: CASTGGDGNQPQHF.

This sequence joins TRBV18 and TRBJ2-7; possibly TRBD1 for D (6 bases). With 8 bases removed from V and 0 bases from J, the gap between germline ends came to 11 bases. The CDR3 length is 13 residues. The germline V gene encodes CDR1 KGHSH and CDR2 LQKENI. In DNA, the CDR3 is TGTGCCAGCAGTGGGACATTCTCCTACGAGCAGTACTTC. Protein: CASSGTFSYEQYF. Looking up the rest from reference TRBV18 and TRBJ2-7 gives the full variable domain: NAGVMQNPRHLVRRRGQEARLRCSPMKGHSHVYWYRQLPEEGLKFMVYLQKENIIDESGMPKERFSAEFPKEGPSILRIQQVVRGDSAAYFCASSGTFSYEQYFGPGTRLTVT.

The V call is TRBV6-5, the J call TRBJ2-2; 9 nucleotides line up with TRBD1. CDR1 and CDR2 (germline): MNHEY, SVGAGI. V dropped 4 bases and J dropped 6; count of bases not matched to a gene: 15. This CDR3 is built from 18 residues. The CDR3 DNA is TGTGCCAGCAGTTCCCGAGGGGGGACAGGGAGTTATCCCGGGGAGCTGTTTTTT. It specifies CASSSRGGTGSYPGELFF.

This chain connects TRBV3-1 to TRBJ1-6; 7 bases align to TRBD1. The CDR3 runs 14 residues. The V gene end was trimmed by 3 bases and the J gene end by 11 bases; junction bases not matched to a gene: 7. Germline V gene data show CDR1 as LGHDT and CDR2 as YNNKEL (reference sequence). CDR3 DNA: TGTGCCAGCAGCCAGATGAGACAGGGTACACCCCTCCACTTT. This encodes CASSQMRQGTPLHF.

This chain joins TRBV7-2 and TRBJ2-6, with D unclear. Trimming removed 0 bases from V and 4 bases from J, with 1 base in between. Germline CDR1 reads SGHTA; CDR2 reads FQGNSA. The CDR3 runs to 13 residues. CDR3 sequence: CASSLAGANVLTF. Written as DNA, the CDR3 is TGTGCCAGCAGCTTAGCCGGGGCCAACGTCCTGACTTTC.

V gene TRBV20-1 combines with J gene TRBJ1-1; 8 bases are shared with TRBD1. This CDR3 has 14 residues. Germline V gene lookup returns CDR1 DFQATT and CDR2 SNEGSKA (reference sequence). The CDR3 DNA is TGCAGCGCACGACCAGGGGGCTTCAACACTGAAGCTTTCTTT. It is translated as CSARPGGFNTEAFF.

The V gene is TRBV20-1, the J gene TRBJ1-4; D unresolved. Germline CDR1 is DFQATT and CDR2 is SNEGSKA (reference sequence). V dropped 6 bases and J dropped 8 bases, with 19 bases sitting between them. This CDR3 is built from 14 residues. The CDR3 sequence is CSARSPLSGEKLFF. CDR3 in DNA: TGCAGTGCCCGAAGCCCCTTAAGTGGGGAAAAACTGTTTTTT.

J is TRBJ2-6 and V is TRBV5-1, with D possibly being TRBD2 (6 bases). Trimming cost V 4 bases and J 2 bases, with 19 bases left between them. CDR1 is SGHRS and CDR2 is YFSETQ in the germline V gene. The CDR3 totals 18 residues. CDR3 bases: TGCGCCAGCAGCCCGGGGGTACTCGGTAGACCTGGGGCCAACGTCCTGACTTTC. Protein: CASSPGVLGRPGANVLTF. Drawing the rest from reference TRBV5-1 and TRBJ2-6, the complete variable domain is KAGVTQTPRYLIKTRGQQVTLSCSPISGHRSVSWYQQTPGQGLQFLFEYFSETQRNKGNFPGRFSGRQFSNSRSEMNVSTLELGDSALYLCASSPGVLGRPGANVLTFGAGSRLTVL.

CDR3 amino acids: CATTPGLAGGKETQYF. Written as DNA, the CDR3 is TGTGCCACCACTCCGGGACTAGCGGGAGGGAAAGAGACCCAGTACTTC. The chain couples TRBV2 to TRBJ2-5; 16 bases map to TRBD2. Germline values: CDR1 SNHLY, CDR2 FYNNEI. This CDR3 is 16 amino acids long. V lost 10 bases and J lost 3; bases outside the gene matches: 8.

The rearrangement joins TRBV3-1 to TRBJ2-3; D is unresolved. CDR1 LGHDT and CDR2 YNNKEL come from the germline V gene (reference sequence). The CDR3 has 14 amino acids. V was shortened by 3 bases and J by 1 base, with 8 bases between the two germline ends. Here the CDR3 DNA reads TGTGCCAGCAGCCAGATCGGCGGCACAGATACGCAGTATTTT. Its protein product is CASSQIGGTDTQYF.

The chain combines TRBV12-3 or TRBV12-4 with TRBJ2-7; no firm D call. The CDR3 spans 13 residues. Trimming stripped 6 bases from V and 2 bases from J, with 11 bases between. The CDR3 DNA is TGTGCCAGCAGAGGGCTAACCGCCTACGAGCAGTACTTC. Its protein is CASRGLTAYEQYF.

Remarks on this clonotype: The junction does not match germline at one end; this may be a read error. The rearrangement links TRBV7-7 to TRBJ2-3; D might be TRBD1 (5 bases). This CDR3 contains 14 residues. CDR1 is SSHAT, CDR2 FNYEAQ, per germline (reference sequence). The CDR3 spells CASSSLQGPDTQYF. As DNA, the CDR3 is TGTGCTAGCAGCTCCCTCCAGGGCCCAGATACGCAGTATTTT.